This entry is about one TCR beta chain. The antigen is undetermined. V shed 5 bases and J shed 8 bases, with 15 bases lying between them. CDR1 and CDR2 from the germline V gene are LNHDA and SQIVND (reference sequence). The CDR3 sequence is 14 residues long. The data are from a study of T cell responses to AZD1222 COVID-19 vaccine. Study-wide results and limits: In the spike-specific TCR repertoire, nearly half reportedly target unmutated variant regions. A mostly white British donor set with more females was recruited, and clonal diversity was possibly underestimated. Vaccine-associated CD4 TCRs spanned spike, dominant at 160-218 and 743-854.

Data came from immunoSEQ multiplex PCR; TCRdb stores just in-frame clones and leaves some out. The data show some 150,000 clones, 90% to 95% seen once. The origin of this receptor is an adult in good health. The V and J genes are TRBV19 and TRBJ1-4; D not certain. The sample consisted of peripheral blood, taken on day 0 of MenACWY control vaccination. CDR3 DNA sequence: TGTGCCAGTAGTCCCGGGATTACCTTAGAAAAACTGTTTTTT. Amino acids: CASSPGITLEKLFF.